One and the same sample provided the 31 T cell receptor beta chains below, sequenced in a study of OX40 agonist ivuxolimab in advanced cancers. Only in-frame clones appear in the TCRdb table, and some are missing; sequencing was by immunoSEQ multiplex PCR. The top ten clones hold 3% to 4% of a sample with roughly 61,000 clones, about 90% of them seen once. The sequenced sample was CD4+ or CD8+ T cells sorted from blood, obtained in a trial of the OX40 agonist ivuxolimab. The receptor source for this set is an adult with an advanced solid tumor such as melanoma, head and neck, liver or kidney cancer.

Only a few counts were recorded for this clone. J is TRBJ2-1 and V is TRBV14; D not certain. V shed 1 base and J shed 4 bases, with 14 bases lying between them. This CDR3 has 16 amino acids. Germline CDR1 is SGHDN and CDR2 is FVKESK. In DNA form, the CDR3 reads TGTGCCAGCAGCCAAGTGGCAGGCTCGCTATACAATGAGCAGTTCTTC. Encoded protein: CASSQVAGSLYNEQFF. Based on the CDR3 plus reference TRBV14 and TRBJ2-1, the full variable domain is EAGVTQFPSHSVIEKGQTVTLRCDPISGHDNLYWYRRVMGKEIKFLLHFVKESKQDESGMPNNRFLAERTGGTYSTLKVQPAELEDSGVYFCASSQVAGSLYNEQFFGPGTRLTVL.

On this clone: This CDR3 is also generated by other DNA sequences in the sample. This sequence joins TRBV5-1 and TRBJ2-7, with 11 bases fitting TRBD1. The CDR3 totals 15 residues. Germline CDR1 is SGHRS and CDR2 is YFSETQ. V was clipped by 2 bases and J by 5 bases; unmatched bases: 6. CDR3 loop: CASSLGTGGLHEQYF. The CDR3 coding sequence is TGCGCCAGCAGCTTAGGGACAGGGGGATTGCACGAGCAGTACTTC.

This clone was recorded only once. The rearrangement uses TRBV10-1 and TRBJ2-2; 9 nucleotides align to TRBD1. This CDR3 has 16 amino acids. Germline V gene data show CDR1 as WNHNN and CDR2 as SYGVQD (reference sequence). V was pared by 0 bases and J by 7 bases, with 6 bases of the junction left unmatched. CDR3 in DNA: TGCGCCAGCAGTGAGTCGGAGGGACAGGGCTTCGGGGAGCTGTTTTTT. Translated, it gives CASSESEGQGFGELFF.

The V gene is TRBV21-1, the J gene TRBJ2-2; the listed D gene, TRBD2, was not tested against the DNA. TRBV21-1 has pseudogene status. CDR3 length equals 17 residues. The CDR3 is CASSKRELAGETGELFF. CDR3 sequence (DNA): TGTGCCAGCAGCAAAAGGGAACTAGCGGGAGAAACCGGGGAGCTGTTTTTT.

The chain recombines TRBV28 with TRBJ1-2, with D possibly TRBD1 on 6 matching bases. V gave up 6 bases and J gave up 4 bases, with 18 bases separating them. Germline V gene sequence: CDR1 MDHEN, CDR2 SYDVKM. The CDR3 is 15 residues long. CDR3 in amino acids: CASSTGAGKRYGYTF. In nucleotides, the CDR3 is TGTGCCAGCAGCACGGGGGCAGGGAAGCGCTATGGCTACACCTTC.

The chain recombines TRBV7-2 with TRBJ1-1; D gene ambiguous. Germline V CDR1 and CDR2: SGHTA, FQGNSA. V gave up 2 bases and J gave up 1 base, with 14 bases separating them. The CDR3 length is 16 residues. The CDR3 protein is CASSLRSGRPNTEAFF. Written as DNA, the CDR3 is TGTGCCAGCAGCTTAAGGTCCGGGAGACCGAACACTGAAGCTTTCTTT. Together with reference TRBV7-2 and TRBJ1-1, the CDR3 gives the full variable domain: GAGVSQSPSNKVTEKGKDVELRCDPISGHTALYWYRQSLGQGLEFLIYFQGNSAPDKSGLPSDRFSAERTGGSVSTLTIQRTQQEDSAVYLCASSLRSGRPNTEAFFGQGTRLTVV.

This rearrangement joins TRBV7-3 to TRBJ2-1, with 10 bases that match TRBD2. Germline assignment: CDR1 SGHTA and CDR2 FQGTGA. With 5 bases clipped from V and 8 bases from J, the junction kept 9 bases outside the gene matches. The CDR3 is made up of 15 amino acids. The CDR3 is CASSPGGSGRYEQFF. CDR3 coding DNA: TGTGCCAGCAGCCCTGGGGGTAGCGGGAGGTATGAGCAGTTCTTC. The complete variable domain, with remaining parts taken from reference TRBV7-3 and TRBJ2-1, reads GAGVSQTPSNKVTEKGKYVELRCDPISGHTALYWYRQSLGQGPEFLIYFQGTGAADDSGLPNDRFFAVRPEGSVSTLKIQRTERGDSAVYLCASSPGGSGRYEQFFGPGTRLTVL.

The rearrangement links TRBV4-2 to TRBJ2-7; 9 nucleotides line up with TRBD2. Germline V gives CDR1 LGHNA, CDR2 YNFKEQ. The CDR3 has 16 amino acids. The trim removed 4 bases at V and 1 base at J, leaving 8 bases unmatched. CDR3 loop: CASSPSSTSGSYEQYF. In DNA, the CDR3 is TGTGCCAGCAGCCCCTCATCGACTAGCGGATCCTACGAGCAGTACTTC.

This chain connects TRBV6-4 to TRBJ1-2; perhaps TRBD1 as D (6 bases). With 6 bases removed from V and 2 bases from J, the gap between germline ends came to 7 bases. The CDR3 is 12 amino acids. Germline V gene data show CDR1 as MRHNA and CDR2 as SNTAGT. CDR3 region: CASRGQNYGYTF. In DNA form, the CDR3 reads TGTGCCAGCAGAGGACAGAACTATGGCTACACCTTC.

The V gene is TRBV29-1, the J gene TRBJ1-2, with D unresolved. This CDR3 is 12 amino acids long. V was shortened by 5 bases and J by 4 bases, with 11 bases between the two germline ends. Per the germline V gene, CDR1 is SQVTM and CDR2 is ANQGSEA. CDR3 nucleotides: TGCAGCGTTAATGAGCCCCCCTATGGCTACACCTTC. It specifies CSVNEPPYGYTF.

This clone was seen only a few times. This chain connects TRBV4-3 to TRBJ1-3; 8 nucleotides agree with TRBD1. Germline V gene data show CDR1 as LGHNA and CDR2 as YSLEER. The length of the CDR3 is 18 residues. V dropped 1 base and J dropped 2; count of bases not matched to a gene: 10. CDR3 sequence reads: CASSQAVQGAVTGNTIYF. In nucleotides, the CDR3 is TGCGCCAGCAGCCAAGCGGTCCAGGGGGCAGTTACTGGAAACACCATATATTTT.

This rearrangement joins TRBV5-1 to TRBJ2-1; 10 nucleotides match TRBD2. The trim removed 2 bases at V and 4 bases at J, leaving 3 bases unmatched. The CDR3 totals 15 residues. In germline, CDR1 is SGHRS, CDR2 YFSETQ. The CDR3 loop reads CASSFEREGYNEQFF. For the CDR3, the DNA is TGCGCCAGCAGCTTCGAGCGGGAGGGTTACAATGAGCAGTTCTTC.

The gene calls are TRBV18 and TRBJ2-7, with TRBD1 as a possible D gene (5 bases). Trimming pared 3 bases from V and 0 bases from J, leaving 9 bases between. Germline V gives CDR1 KGHSH, CDR2 LQKENI. The CDR3 spans 14 residues. CDR3 sequence (DNA): TGTGCCAGCTCACCGCAGGGAAGCTCCTACGAGCAGTACTTC. As protein: CASSPQGSSYEQYF.

The rearrangement joins TRBV30 to TRBJ2-4, with D perhaps matching TRBD1 (6 bases). Per germline, CDR1 GTSNPN and CDR2 SVGIG (reference sequence). Trimming stripped 5 bases from V and 0 bases from J, with 26 bases between. This CDR3 contains 19 residues. CDR3 protein: CAWDSYRGSDSLAKNIQYF. CDR3 coding DNA: TGTGCCTGGGACTCTTATAGGGGGAGCGATTCACTAGCCAAAAACATTCAGTACTTC.

This chain connects TRBV9 to TRBJ2-3; maybe TRBD1 (6 bases). Germline V gene sequence: CDR1 SGDLS, CDR2 YYNGEE. Trimming pared 4 bases from V and 0 bases from J, leaving 12 bases between. There are 15 residues in the CDR3. DNA of the CDR3: TGTGCCAGCAGCCAACAGGGTCCTAGCACAGATACGCAGTATTTT. Its translation is CASSQQGPSTDTQYF.

The chain carries TRBV7-8 and TRBJ1-5; D gene unclear. The CDR3 is 14 amino acids. Per the germline V gene, CDR1 is SGHVS and CDR2 is FQNEAQ. V shed 5 bases and J shed 5 bases, with 13 bases lying between them. DNA of the CDR3: TGTGCCAGCAGCACTATGGGTGGGGATCAGCCCCAGCATTTT. Protein: CASSTMGGDQPQHF.

The rearrangement links TRBV6-5 to TRBJ2-3, with D uncertain. There are 12 residues in the CDR3. The germline gives CDR1 MNHEY, CDR2 SVGAGI. Trimming stripped 6 bases from V and 5 bases from J, with 9 bases between. The CDR3, as DNA: TGTGCCAGCAGCAAAGAAAGAGATACGCAGTATTTT. It specifies CASSKERDTQYF.

V is TRBV7-9 and J is TRBJ2-1; 11 bases agree with TRBD1. Germline V lookup: CDR1 SEHNR, CDR2 FQNEAQ (reference sequence). The CDR3 is made up of 14 amino acids. The ends lost 1 base at V and 8 bases at J; junction bases unmatched: 1. Here the CDR3 reads CASSLGTGGDEQFF. The CDR3, as DNA: TGTGCCAGCAGCTTAGGGACAGGGGGCGATGAGCAGTTCTTC. The variable domain in full, completed from reference TRBV7-9 and TRBJ2-1, reads DTGVSQNPRHKITKRGQNVTFRCDPISEHNRLYWYRQTLGQGPEFLTYFQNEAQLEKSRLLSDRFSAERPKGSFSTLEIQRTEQGDSAMYLCASSLGTGGDEQFFGPGTRLTVL.

This clone was observed a single time. The V gene is TRBV6-5, the J gene TRBJ2-7; 9 positions match TRBD2. Germline V gene lookup returns CDR1 MNHEY and CDR2 SVGAGI. The CDR3 covers 14 residues. J gave up 5 bases and V 6 bases, and 8 bases lay outside the gene matches. DNA of the CDR3: TGTGCCAGCAGCCGCTTTGCGGGAGGGCACGAGCAGTACTTC. It is translated as CASSRFAGGHEQYF.

The chain recombines TRBV7-6 with TRBJ2-3; 11 nucleotides match TRBD1. The V and J ends lost 6 bases and 6 bases, in that order; junction bases with no gene match: 11. Per the germline V gene, CDR1 is SGHVS and CDR2 is FNYEAQ. This CDR3 has 16 amino acids. The CDR3 DNA reads as TGTGCCAGCAGGAAAACCGGGACAGGGGGATCGGATACGCAGTATTTT. Translated: CASRKTGTGGSDTQYF. Based on the CDR3 plus reference TRBV7-6 and TRBJ2-3, the full variable domain is GAGVSQSPRYKVTKRGQDVALRCDPISGHVSLYWYRQALGQGPEFLTYFNYEAQQDKSGLPNDRFSAERPEGSISTLTIQRTEQRDSAMYRCASRKTGTGGSDTQYFGPGTRLTVL.

The rearrangement joins TRBV18 to TRBJ2-7; 15 bases are shared with TRBD2. CDR1 and CDR2 from the germline V gene are KGHSH and LQKENI. V lost 3 bases, J lost 5 bases, and 5 bases stayed unmatched. The CDR3 has 16 residues. CDR3 in DNA: TGTGCCAGCTCACCGGGGACTAGCGGGAGGATCCACGAGCAGTACTTC. Amino acids: CASSPGTSGRIHEQYF.

This sequence joins TRBV27 and TRBJ2-5; D perhaps matches TRBD2 (6 bases). This CDR3 region has 16 residues. Trimming took off 2 bases at V and 5 bases at J, with 18 bases between the two ends. In germline, CDR1 is MNHEY, CDR2 SMNVEV (reference sequence). This CDR3 reads CASSLSGRGSVETQYF. CDR3 nucleotide sequence: TGTGCCAGCAGTTTAAGTGGCCGGGGGAGCGTTGAGACCCAGTACTTC.

This clone is medium-sized in the sample. This chain connects TRBV6-1 to TRBJ1-5, with D unclear. In germline, CDR1 is MNHNS, CDR2 SASEGT. The CDR3 totals 19 residues. V was clipped by 1 base and J by 0 bases, with 19 bases between them. The CDR3 here is CASSEVGWVLLYSNQPQHF. The CDR3 DNA sequence: TGTGCCAGCAGTGAAGTCGGATGGGTCCTTCTCTATAGCAATCAGCCCCAGCATTTT.

The chain joins TRBV5-4 to TRBJ2-3, with 8 bases lining up with TRBD2. After removal of 2 bases from V and 1 base from J, the junction contained 3 bases not matched to a gene. This CDR3 has 15 amino acids. Germline V lookup: CDR1 SGHNT, CDR2 YYREEE (reference sequence). The CDR3 spells CASSFREGGTDTQYF. The CDR3 coding sequence is TGTGCCAGCAGCTTCCGGGAGGGGGGCACAGATACGCAGTATTTT. Drawing the rest from reference TRBV5-4 and TRBJ2-3, the complete variable domain is ETGVTQSPTHLIKTRGQQVTLRCSSQSGHNTVSWYQQALGQGPQFIFQYYREEENGRGNFPPRFSGLQFPNYSSELNVNALELDDSALYLCASSFREGGTDTQYFGPGTRLTVL.

In nucleotides, the CDR3 is TGTGCCAGCAGCTTTGATAGCGGGAGTAATGAGCAGTTCTTC. This translates into CASSFDSGSNEQFF. The chain employs TRBV7-8 and TRBJ2-1; 9 nucleotides line up with TRBD2. Germline CDR1 reads SGHVS; CDR2 reads FQNEAQ. V lost 3 bases to trimming and J lost 7 bases; unmatched junction nucleotides: 4. The CDR3 is 14 amino acids.

In its sample, this clone was seen once. This chain joins TRBV15 and TRBJ1-2, with no clear D. The CDR3 is 11 residues long. Germline CDR1 is LNHNV and CDR2 is YYDKDF (reference sequence). Trimming stripped 0 bases from V and 9 bases from J, with 5 bases between. This CDR3 reads CATSRDFSYTF. In nucleotides, the CDR3 is TGTGCCACCAGCAGAGATTTTAGCTACACCTTC.

The genes are TRBV10-3 and TRBJ2-7, with D possibly called TRBD1 or TRBD2 (5 bases each). CDR3 length: 15 residues. Trimming pared 4 bases from V and 7 bases from J, leaving 20 bases between. Germline V gives CDR1 ENHRY, CDR2 SYGVKD. CDR3 region: CAISGSGTALREQYF. CDR3 sequence (DNA): TGTGCCATCAGTGGATCCGGGACGGCTCTACGAGAGCAGTACTTC.

The J gene is TRBJ2-3, the V gene TRBV6-5; unclear D gene. Germline CDR1 is MNHEY and CDR2 is SVGAGI. V was cut by 0 bases and J by 2 bases, with 12 bases left in between. The CDR3 has 16 amino acids. CDR3 sequence reads: CASSYSVPGSTDTQYF. Here the CDR3 DNA reads TGTGCCAGCAGTTACTCGGTACCGGGTTCCACAGATACGCAGTATTTT.

The V call is TRBV29-1, the J call TRBJ2-7, with a possible D match to TRBD2 (5 bases). This CDR3 is built from 15 residues. V was shortened by 1 base and J by 6 bases, with 19 bases between the two germline ends. CDR1 and CDR2 from the germline V gene are SQVTM and ANQGSEA. CDR3 protein: CSVEVVGLTSGEQYF. DNA of the CDR3: TGCAGCGTTGAAGTAGTAGGGCTAACCAGCGGCGAGCAGTACTTC.

The table lists this clone with a count of one. The chain couples TRBV6-5 to TRBJ1-5; D uncertain. This CDR3 comprises 13 residues. Per the germline V gene, CDR1 is MNHEY and CDR2 is SVGAGI. The V gene lost 0 bases and the J gene lost 3 bases, with 3 bases spanning the gap. CDR3 DNA: TGTGCCAGCAGTTACTCGGACAATCAGCCCCAGCATTTT. This encodes CASSYSDNQPQHF.

The V call is TRBV5-1, the J call TRBJ1-1, with D unresolved. The germline V gene has CDR1 SGHRS and CDR2 YFSETQ. The germline V and J ends were trimmed by 2 bases and 1 base, with 6 bases remaining between them. This CDR3 spans 13 amino acids. This CDR3 is CASSLTENTEAFF. CDR3 nucleotide sequence: TGCGCCAGCAGCTTAACAGAGAACACTGAAGCTTTCTTT.